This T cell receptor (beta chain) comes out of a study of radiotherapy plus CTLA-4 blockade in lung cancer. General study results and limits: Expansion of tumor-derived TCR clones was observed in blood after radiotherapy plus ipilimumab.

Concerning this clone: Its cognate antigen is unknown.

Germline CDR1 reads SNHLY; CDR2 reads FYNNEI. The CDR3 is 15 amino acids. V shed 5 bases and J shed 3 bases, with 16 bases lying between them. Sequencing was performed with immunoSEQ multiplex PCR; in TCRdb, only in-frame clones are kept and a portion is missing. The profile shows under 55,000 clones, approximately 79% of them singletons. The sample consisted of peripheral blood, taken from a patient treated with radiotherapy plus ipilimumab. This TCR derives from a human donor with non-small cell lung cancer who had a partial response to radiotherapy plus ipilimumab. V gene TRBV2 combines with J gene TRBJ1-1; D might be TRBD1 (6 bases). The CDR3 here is CASSIGGGRYTEAFF. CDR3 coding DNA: TGTGCCAGCAGTATCGGGGGGGGCAGGTACACTGAAGCTTTCTTT.